This note documents a single T cell receptor (beta chain) sequence. Its antigen is undetermined. This record comes from a study of cytomegalovirus exposure and HLA in healthy donors. Background on the study: Earlier, roughly 180 million T cells were analyzed, and about 100 million unique TCR beta sequences were found among them.

60 Vbeta and 13 Jbeta primers were used in PCR. Original processing notes: Unique TCR beta chains totaled roughly 80 million in a later count, with some 10 million of them shared. Clones were sequenced by immunoSEQ multiplex PCR, and TCRdb holds only the in-frame ones, with some missing. D and trimming come from the DNA, and the V and J calls and clone size come from that table. The data hold 110,000 or so clones, with around 73% observed a single time. Study results and limitations: Some V segments (TRBV6-2 and TRBV6-3 among them) were excluded as indistinguishable. In a later analysis, a missense DCLRE1C variant was linked to TCR beta V- and J-gene trimming.

V shed 0 bases, J shed 6 bases, and the junction held 2 bases outside the gene matches. In germline, CDR1 is LGHNA, CDR2 YSLEER. The CDR3 length is 15 residues. The TCR comes from a man aged 35 to 55 in good health and CMV-seronegative. Sequencing used PBMCs. The chain joins TRBV4-3 to TRBJ2-1, with 10 bases that match TRBD1. CDR3: CASSQDGTGVNEQFF. CDR3 DNA: TGCGCCAGCAGCCAAGATGGGACAGGGGTCAATGAGCAGTTCTTC.